This TCR beta chain is drawn from a study of blood T cell repertoires in COVID-19. Study as a whole: In each case, the material was cDNA or gDNA derived from T cells, B-cell-depleted T cells, or PBMCs.

Sequenced by immunoSEQ multiplex PCR; TCRdb stores in-frame clones only, minus some. The sample holds about 190,000 clones; 86% are singletons and the top ten take around 6%. This clone showed up just once. This sequence was found in a man aged 40-50 years with acute COVID-19. Input material: PBMCs or T cells enriched from blood (not recorded which).

The CDR3, as DNA: TGTGCCAGTAGTTTGGGTCCAGGGGATGAAAAACTGTTTTTT. Translation gives CASSLGPGDEKLFF. The gene calls are TRBV19 and TRBJ1-4, with D maybe TRBD1 (6 bases). Germline V gene sequence: CDR1 LNHDA, CDR2 SQIVND (reference sequence). This CDR3 has 14 residues. The ends were cut back, 5 bases at V and 6 bases at J, with 13 bases in the middle.